The sequence of this TCR beta chain was determined in a study of radiotherapy plus CTLA-4 blockade in lung cancer. Study summary: In roughly 19% of patients, objective responses were seen; 25% to 40% had disease control.

Some clones are missing from TCRdb's copy, which holds only in-frame ones; the method was immunoSEQ multiplex PCR. Among more than 90,000 clones listed, about 80% were seen once. With regard to this clone: What it recognizes is unknown.

It was focal radiation plus CTLA-4 blockade with ipilimumab that patients with chemo-refractory metastatic non-small-cell lung cancer received. General observations from the study: Response was reportedly best predicted by early blood T cell clone dynamics, with interferon-beta. There was expansion of tumor-derived TCR clones in blood after radiotherapy plus ipilimumab.

Trimming removed 4 bases at V and 6 bases at J, with 10 bases between. Germline V lookup: CDR1 GTSNPN, CDR2 SVGIG (reference sequence). The CDR3 has 13 amino acids. The V gene is TRBV30, the J gene TRBJ1-6; TRBD1 might be the D (6 bases). This clonotype originated in a human donor with non-small cell lung cancer that progressed on radiotherapy plus ipilimumab. Some clones in this sample may be carry-over from other donors' samples. The source material was peripheral blood, sampled from a patient treated with radiotherapy plus ipilimumab. The CDR3 reads CAWKRGINSPLHF. DNA for the CDR3: TGTGCCTGGAAGAGGGGGATTAATTCACCCCTCCACTTT.